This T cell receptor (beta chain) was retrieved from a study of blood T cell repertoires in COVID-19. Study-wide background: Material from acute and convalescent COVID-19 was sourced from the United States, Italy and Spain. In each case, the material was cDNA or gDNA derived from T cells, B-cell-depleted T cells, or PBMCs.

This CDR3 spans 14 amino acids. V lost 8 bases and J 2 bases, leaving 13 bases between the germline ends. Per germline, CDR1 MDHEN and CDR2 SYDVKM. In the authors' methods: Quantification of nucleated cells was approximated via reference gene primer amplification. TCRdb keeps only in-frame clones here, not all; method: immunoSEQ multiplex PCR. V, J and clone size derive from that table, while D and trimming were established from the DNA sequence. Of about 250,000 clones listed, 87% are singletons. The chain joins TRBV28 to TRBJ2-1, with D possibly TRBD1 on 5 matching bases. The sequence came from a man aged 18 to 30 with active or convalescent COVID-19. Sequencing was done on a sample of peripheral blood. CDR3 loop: CASLQQGAYNEQFF. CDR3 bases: TGTGCCAGCTTACAGCAAGGGGCCTACAATGAGCAGTTCTTC.